The entry below describes one T cell receptor (beta chain). The antigen remains unidentified. The record originates from a study of T cells in localized non-small cell lung cancer. Study-level findings and limits: Heterogeneity within the tumor remains possible, as just one region underwent sequencing. Adjacent uninvolved lung tissue had the highest T cell clonality, exceeding tumor. There were a median 57 of the top 100 tumor clones appearing in adjacent lung.

Germline assignment: CDR1 SQVTM and CDR2 ANQGSEA. J was trimmed by 0 bases and V by 6 bases; bases with no gene match: 5. This CDR3 is 13 amino acids long. The assay was immunoSEQ multiplex PCR, and TCRdb's table has in-frame clones only and misses some. The sample holds 60,000 or so clones, about four fifths seen once. The TCR comes from a man aged 40-75 years with stage II lung adenocarcinoma. The sample consisted of PBMCs, taken before any cancer treatment. The J gene is TRBJ2-7, the V gene TRBV29-1; 7 bases map to TRBD1. DNA for the CDR3: TGCAGCGTGACCGGGACAGACTCCTACGAGCAGTACTTC. Translating gives CSVTGTDSYEQYF.